The T cell receptor (beta chain) under discussion was sequenced for a study of cytomegalovirus exposure and HLA in healthy donors. The PCR ran on 60 Vbeta and 13 Jbeta primers. Only in-frame clones appear in the TCRdb table, and some are missing; sequencing was by immunoSEQ multiplex PCR. The sample holds more than 85,000 clones, approximately 72% seen once. The TCR comes from a man aged 25 to 40 in good health and CMV-seropositive. The sequenced sample consisted of PBMCs.

CDR3 in DNA: TGTGCCAGCACCAGGGGGCAGGGGGAGCAGTACTTC. This translates into CASTRGQGEQYF. V is TRBV28 and J is TRBJ2-7; 8 bases are shared with TRBD1. The CDR3 is made up of 12 amino acids. Per germline, CDR1 MDHEN and CDR2 SYDVKM. V lost 7 bases, J lost 7 bases, and 6 bases stayed unmatched.